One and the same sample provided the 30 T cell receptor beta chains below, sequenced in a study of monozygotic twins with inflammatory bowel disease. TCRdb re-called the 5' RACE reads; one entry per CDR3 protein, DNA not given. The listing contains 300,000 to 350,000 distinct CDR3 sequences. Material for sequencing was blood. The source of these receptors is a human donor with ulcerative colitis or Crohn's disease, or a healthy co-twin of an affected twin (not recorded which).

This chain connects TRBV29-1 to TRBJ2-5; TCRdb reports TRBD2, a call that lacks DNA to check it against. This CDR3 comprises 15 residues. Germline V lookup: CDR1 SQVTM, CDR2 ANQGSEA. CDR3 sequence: CSVATSGRVSETQYF.

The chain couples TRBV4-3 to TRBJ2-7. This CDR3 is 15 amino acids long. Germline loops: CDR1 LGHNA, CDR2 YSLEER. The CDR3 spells CASSQDAAVTYEQYF.

CDR3 loop: CASSLRAGNEQFF. The rearrangement links TRBV5-1 to TRBJ2-1; the TRBD1 assignment by TCRdb is unverifiable without DNA. The CDR3 is 13 amino acids. Germline CDR1 is SGHRS and CDR2 is YFSETQ.

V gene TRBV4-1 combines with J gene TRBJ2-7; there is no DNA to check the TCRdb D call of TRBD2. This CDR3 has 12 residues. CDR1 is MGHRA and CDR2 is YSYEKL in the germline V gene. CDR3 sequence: CASSPDGHEQYF.

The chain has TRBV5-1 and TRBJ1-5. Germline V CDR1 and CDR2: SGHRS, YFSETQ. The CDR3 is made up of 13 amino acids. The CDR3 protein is CASSPDSNQPQHF.

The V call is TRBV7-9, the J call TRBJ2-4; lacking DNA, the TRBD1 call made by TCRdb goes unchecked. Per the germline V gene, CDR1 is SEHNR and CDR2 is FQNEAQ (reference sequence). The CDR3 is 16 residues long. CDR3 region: CASSLAQTGESNIQYF. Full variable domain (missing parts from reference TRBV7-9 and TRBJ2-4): DTGVSQNPRHKITKRGQNVTFRCDPISEHNRLYWYRQTLGQGPEFLTYFQNEAQLEKSRLLSDRFSAERPKGSFSTLEIQRTEQGDSAMYLCASSLAQTGESNIQYFGAGTRLSVL.

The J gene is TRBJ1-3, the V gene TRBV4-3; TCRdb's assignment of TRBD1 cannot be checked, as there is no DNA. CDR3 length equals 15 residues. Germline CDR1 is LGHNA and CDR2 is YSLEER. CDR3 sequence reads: CASSQQGLTGNTIYF.

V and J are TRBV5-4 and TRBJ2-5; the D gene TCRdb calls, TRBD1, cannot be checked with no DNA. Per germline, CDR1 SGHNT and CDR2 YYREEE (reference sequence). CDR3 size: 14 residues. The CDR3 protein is CASSFRASGETQYF. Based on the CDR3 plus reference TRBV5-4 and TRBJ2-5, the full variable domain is ETGVTQSPTHLIKTRGQQVTLRCSSQSGHNTVSWYQQALGQGPQFIFQYYREEENGRGNFPPRFSGLQFPNYSSELNVNALELDDSALYLCASSFRASGETQYFGPGTRLLVL.

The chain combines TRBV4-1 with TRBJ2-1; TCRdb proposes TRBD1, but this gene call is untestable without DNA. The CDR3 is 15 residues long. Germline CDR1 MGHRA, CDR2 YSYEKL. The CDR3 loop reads CASSQDRGGWNEQFF.

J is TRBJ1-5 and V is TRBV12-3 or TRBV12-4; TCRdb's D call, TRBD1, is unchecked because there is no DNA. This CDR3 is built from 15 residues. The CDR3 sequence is CASSPLGDSNQPQHF.

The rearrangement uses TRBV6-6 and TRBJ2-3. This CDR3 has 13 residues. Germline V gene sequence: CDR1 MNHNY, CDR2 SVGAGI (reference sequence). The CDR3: CASSSGITDTQYF.

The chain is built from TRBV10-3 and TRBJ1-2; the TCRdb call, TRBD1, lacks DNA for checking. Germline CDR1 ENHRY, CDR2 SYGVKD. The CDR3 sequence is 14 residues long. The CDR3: CAISEPAGQEGYTF.

The CDR3 here is CASSLSGAESYSNQPQHF. V usage is TRBV7-8 and J usage is TRBJ1-5. This CDR3 spans 18 amino acids. Germline V gives CDR1 SGHVS, CDR2 FQNEAQ.

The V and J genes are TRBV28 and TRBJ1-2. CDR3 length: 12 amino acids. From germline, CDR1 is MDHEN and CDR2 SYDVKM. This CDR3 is CASTPGNYGYTF.

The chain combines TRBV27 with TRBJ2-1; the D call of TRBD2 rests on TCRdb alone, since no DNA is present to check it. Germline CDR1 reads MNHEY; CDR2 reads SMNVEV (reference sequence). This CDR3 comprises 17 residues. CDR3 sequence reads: CASSPTPGLAGWYEQFF.

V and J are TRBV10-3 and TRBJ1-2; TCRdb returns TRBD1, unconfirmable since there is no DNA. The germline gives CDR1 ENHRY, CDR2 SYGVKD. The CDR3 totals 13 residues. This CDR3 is CAITSIGDYGYTF.

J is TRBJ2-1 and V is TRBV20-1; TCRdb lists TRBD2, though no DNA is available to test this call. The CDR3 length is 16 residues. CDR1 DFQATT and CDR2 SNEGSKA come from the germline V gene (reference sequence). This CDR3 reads CSARLAGDFSYNEQFF.

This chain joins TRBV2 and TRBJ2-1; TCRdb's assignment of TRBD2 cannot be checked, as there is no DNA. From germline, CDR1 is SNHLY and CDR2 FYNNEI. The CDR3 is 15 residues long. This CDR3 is CASSVLAGVYNEQFF.

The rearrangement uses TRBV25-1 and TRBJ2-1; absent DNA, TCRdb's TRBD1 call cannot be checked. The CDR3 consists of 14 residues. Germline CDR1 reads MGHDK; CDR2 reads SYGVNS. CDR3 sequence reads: CASSEGQGYNEQFF. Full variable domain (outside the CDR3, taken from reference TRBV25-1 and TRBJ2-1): EADIYQTPRYLVIGTGKKITLECSQTMGHDKMYWYQQDPGMELHLIHYSYGVNSTEKGDLSSESTVSRIRTEHFPLTLESARPSHTSQYLCASSEGQGYNEQFFGPGTRLTVL.

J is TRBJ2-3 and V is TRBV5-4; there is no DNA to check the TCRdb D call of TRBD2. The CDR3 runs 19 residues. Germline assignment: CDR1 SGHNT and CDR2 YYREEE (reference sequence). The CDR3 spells CASSFRATRTIKSADTQYF. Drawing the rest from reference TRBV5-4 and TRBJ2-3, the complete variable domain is ETGVTQSPTHLIKTRGQQVTLRCSSQSGHNTVSWYQQALGQGPQFIFQYYREEENGRGNFPPRFSGLQFPNYSSELNVNALELDDSALYLCASSFRATRTIKSADTQYFGPGTRLTVL.

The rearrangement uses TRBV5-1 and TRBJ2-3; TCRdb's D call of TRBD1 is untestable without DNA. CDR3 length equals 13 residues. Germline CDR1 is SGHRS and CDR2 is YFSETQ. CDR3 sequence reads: CASSSRQTDTQYF.

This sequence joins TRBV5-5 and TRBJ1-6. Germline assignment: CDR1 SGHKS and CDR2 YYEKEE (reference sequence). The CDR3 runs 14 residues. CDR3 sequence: CASSLDDWYSPLHF.

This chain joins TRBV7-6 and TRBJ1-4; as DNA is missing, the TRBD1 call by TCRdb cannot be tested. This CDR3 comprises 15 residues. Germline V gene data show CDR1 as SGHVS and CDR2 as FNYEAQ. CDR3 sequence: CASSSLQGRGEKLFF.

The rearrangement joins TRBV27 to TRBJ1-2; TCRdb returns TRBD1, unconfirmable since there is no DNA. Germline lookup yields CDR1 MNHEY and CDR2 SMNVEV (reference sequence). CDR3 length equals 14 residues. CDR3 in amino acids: CASSSGQGPYGYTF.

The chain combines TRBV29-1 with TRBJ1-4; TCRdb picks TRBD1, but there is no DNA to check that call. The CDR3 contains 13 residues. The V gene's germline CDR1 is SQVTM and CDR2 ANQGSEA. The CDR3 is CSVRADVSEKLFF. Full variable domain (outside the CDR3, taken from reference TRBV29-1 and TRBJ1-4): SAVISQKPSRDICQRGTSLTIQCQVDSQVTMMFWYRQQPGQSLTLIATANQGSEATYESGFVIDKFPISRPNLTFSTLTVSNMSPEDSSIYLCSVRADVSEKLFFGSGTQLSVL.

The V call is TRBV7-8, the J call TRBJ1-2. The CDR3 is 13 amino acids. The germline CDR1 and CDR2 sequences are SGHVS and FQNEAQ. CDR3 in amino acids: CASSLAGKTGYTF.

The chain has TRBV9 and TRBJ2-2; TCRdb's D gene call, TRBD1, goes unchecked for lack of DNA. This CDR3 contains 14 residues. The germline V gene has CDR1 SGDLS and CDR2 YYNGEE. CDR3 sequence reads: CASSPQGRAGELFF.

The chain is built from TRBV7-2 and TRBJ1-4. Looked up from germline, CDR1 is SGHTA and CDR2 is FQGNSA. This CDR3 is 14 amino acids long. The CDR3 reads CASSLQQNNEKLFF.

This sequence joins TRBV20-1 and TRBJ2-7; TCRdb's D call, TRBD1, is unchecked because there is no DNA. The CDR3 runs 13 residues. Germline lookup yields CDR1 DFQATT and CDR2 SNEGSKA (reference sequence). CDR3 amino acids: CSAIPGQGYEQYF.

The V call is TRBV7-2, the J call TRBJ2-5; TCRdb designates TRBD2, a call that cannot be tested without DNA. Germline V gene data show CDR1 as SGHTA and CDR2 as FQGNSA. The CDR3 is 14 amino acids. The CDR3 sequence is CASSLARGMQTQYF.